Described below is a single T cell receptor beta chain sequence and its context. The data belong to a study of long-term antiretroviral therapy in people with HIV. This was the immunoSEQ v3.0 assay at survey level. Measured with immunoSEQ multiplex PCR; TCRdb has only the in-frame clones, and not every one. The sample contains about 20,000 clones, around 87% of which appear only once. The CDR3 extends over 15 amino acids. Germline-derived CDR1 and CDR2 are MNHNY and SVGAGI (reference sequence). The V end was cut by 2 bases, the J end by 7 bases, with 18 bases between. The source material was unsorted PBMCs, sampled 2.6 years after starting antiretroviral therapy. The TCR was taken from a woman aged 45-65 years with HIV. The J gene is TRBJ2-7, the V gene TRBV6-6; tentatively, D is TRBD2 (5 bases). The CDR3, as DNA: TGTGCCAGCAGTTACGGTGGGAGTGTGGTAAATGAGCAGTACTTC. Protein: CASSYGGSVVNEQYF.